Listed below are T cell receptor beta chains from one sample, sequenced in a study of T cell responses to AZD1222 COVID-19 vaccine. Clones were read by immunoSEQ multiplex PCR, and TCRdb kept only the in-frame ones, dropping some. The data contain 150,000 to 200,000 clones, just over 90% of them singletons. The specimen was peripheral blood, collected on day 0 of AZD1222 vaccination. The source of these receptors is an adult in good health. CDR3s include the opening cysteine and the closing phenylalanine or tryptophan. Fields, in order: J gene, V gene, CDR3 length, clone size, D gene, CDR3 DNA, CDR3 protein. A D gene is named only where the DNA matches it firmly. Clone size is shown for a subset of rows, as once, few, many or a class of expanded clone.

>TRBJ1-4|TRBV11-2|15|.|.
TGTGCCAGCAGCTTATCGATGCAGGGGAATGAAAAACTGTTTTTT
CASSLSMQGNEKLFF
>TRBJ2-3|TRBV24-1|15|.|.
TGTGCCACCAGTGACCCAGGCAGGGTGGCAGATACGCAGTATTTT
CATSDPGRVADTQYF
>TRBJ2-3|TRBV5-1|14|.|.
TGCGCCAGCAGACCGGACTTGTTCACAGATACGCAGTATTTT
CASRPDLFTDTQYF
>TRBJ1-1|TRBV5-1|12|.|TRBD1
TGCGCCAGCAGCCCGGAGACAGGGGAAGCTTTCTTT
CASSPETGEAFF
>TRBJ1-3|TRBV5-6|14|once|TRBD1
TGTGCCAGCAGCTACAGGGGGCCACTATACACCATATATTTT
CASSYRGPLYTIYF
>TRBJ1-1|TRBV5-4|14|.|.
TGTGCCAGCAGCCTCCGGGACCGGAACACTGAAGCTTTCTTT
CASSLRDRNTEAFF
>TRBJ2-1|TRBV18|15|.|.
TGTGCCAGCTCCGGGCTAGGGGGAGCCTACAATGAGCAGTTCTTC
CASSGLGGAYNEQFF
>TRBJ1-2|TRBV6-2/TRBV6-3|13|.|.
TGTGCCAGCAGTTACTCGATTGGGGTAGGCTACACCTTC
CASSYSIGVGYTF
>TRBJ2-1|TRBV29-1|13|.|TRBD2
TGCAGCGTCTCGGCGGGAGGGCCGAGTGAGCAGTTCTTC
CSVSAGGPSEQFF
>TRBJ1-2|TRBV5-8|14|.|TRBD1
TGTGCCAGCACCCCGGGACAGGCGTTCTATGGCTACACCTTC
CASTPGQAFYGYTF
>TRBJ2-6|TRBV5-4|17|.|.
TGTGCCAGCAGCTTGCGTCAGAGCTTCTCTGGGGCCAACGTCCTGACTTTC
CASSLRQSFSGANVLTF
>TRBJ1-3|TRBV19|15|.|.
TGTGCCAGTACGCCAGACAGATTCTCTGGAAACACCATATATTTT
CASTPDRFSGNTIYF
>TRBJ1-4|TRBV27|15|.|.
TGTGCCAGCAGTAACAAGACAGTACATAATGAAAAACTGTTTTTT
CASSNKTVHNEKLFF
>TRBJ1-5|TRBV2|12|once|.
TGTGCCAGCAGAGGGGGGGTACAGCCCCAGCATTTT
CASRGGVQPQHF
>TRBJ2-7|TRBV7-6|13|.|.
TGTGCCAGCAGCTTAGCGAAGGGTCACGAGCAGTACTTC
CASSLAKGHEQYF
>TRBJ1-1|TRBV18|13|.|.
TGTGCCAGCTCTTCCGACCAGAACACTGAAGCTTTCTTT
CASSSDQNTEAFF
>TRBJ2-3|TRBV18|22|few|TRBD2
TGTGCCAGCTCACCACTGGCCGGACTATCCGGACTAGCGGGAGTTAGCACAGATACGCAGTATTTT
CASSPLAGLSGLAGVSTDTQYF
>TRBJ2-1|TRBV27|15|.|.
TGTGCCAGCAGTCCAGGGGTCCGTGAGGACAATGAGCAGTTCTTC
CASSPGVREDNEQFF
>TRBJ1-5|TRBV6-1|18|.|.
TGTGCCAGCAGTGAATCGGGCAAGGCGGGGGTTTTCAATCAGCCCCAGCATTTT
CASSESGKAGVFNQPQHF
>TRBJ2-7|TRBV7-9|12|.|.
TGTGCCAGCAGCTCCGGAACCTACGAGCAGTACTTC
CASSSGTYEQYF
>TRBJ2-3|TRBV10-2|13|.|TRBD1
TGCGCCAGCAGCGGACAGGTGGCAGATACGCAGTATTTT
CASSGQVADTQYF
>TRBJ2-7|TRBV5-6|18|.|.
TGTGCCAGCAGCTTCTACACCACGACAGCGTTGTTAGACTACGAGCAGTACTTC
CASSFYTTTALLDYEQYF
>TRBJ2-7|TRBV4-1|14|.|.
TGCGCCAGCAGCCAAGACGGAACGGTCTACGAGCAGTACTTC
CASSQDGTVYEQYF
>TRBJ1-1|TRBV29-1|11|.|.
.
CSVGQGALTFF
>TRBJ2-7|TRBV6-1|14|.|.
TGTGCCAGCAGTGAAGGGCACAGGGCTTACGAGCAGTACTTC
CASSEGHRAYEQYF
>TRBJ2-7|TRBV3-1/TRBV3-2|14|.|TRBD2
TGTGCCAGCAGCTTTGGGACTAGGGGAGTCGAGCAGTACTTC
CASSFGTRGVEQYF
>TRBJ2-3|TRBV29-1|15|.|TRBD1
TGCAGCGTTGGTCAGGGGGCGATAAGCACAGATACGCAGTATTTT
CSVGQGAISTDTQYF
>TRBJ2-3|TRBV7-9|15|.|TRBD2
TGTGCCAGCACGGCCTTAGCGGGGAGCACAGATACGCAGTATTTT
CASTALAGSTDTQYF
>TRBJ2-7|TRBV27|16|.|TRBD1
TGTGCCAGCAACCATATTAGGACAGGACTCACCTACGAGCAGTACTTC
CASNHIRTGLTYEQYF
>TRBJ2-2|TRBV24-1|19|.|TRBD1
TGTGCCACCAGTGACCCAATCGCGACAGGGACGATCGTCACCGGGGAGCTGTTTTTT
CATSDPIATGTIVTGELFF
>TRBJ2-7|TRBV19|12|.|TRBD1
TGTGCCAGTTCCGGGACAGGAGACGAGCAGTACTTC
CASSGTGDEQYF
>TRBJ2-1|TRBV27|17|.|TRBD2
TGTGCCAGCAGTCCGACCGGGGGACTAGCGGGAAACAATGAGCAGTTCTTC
CASSPTGGLAGNNEQFF
>TRBJ2-2|TRBV10-3|16|.|TRBD2
TGTGCCATCAACCCCGGAAGCGGGAGGGTCGCCGGGGAGCTGTTTTTT
CAINPGSGRVAGELFF
>TRBJ1-6|TRBV2|13|.|.
TGTGCCAGCAGTCCGCGATATAATTCACCCCTCCACTTT
CASSPRYNSPLHF
>TRBJ2-3|TRBV5-1|14|.|.
TGCGCCAGCAGCTTGGAGGGGCGCACAGATACGCAGTATTTT
CASSLEGRTDTQYF
>TRBJ2-7|TRBV28|16|.|TRBD2
TGTGCCAGCAGTTTATTGGACGGGAGGGCCACCTACGAGCAGTACTTC
CASSLLDGRATYEQYF
>TRBJ2-2|TRBV12-3/TRBV12-4|13|.|.
TGTGCCAGCAGTCCCCTCTTAGCCGGGGAGCTGTTTTTT
CASSPLLAGELFF
>TRBJ1-5|TRBV6-6|19|.|TRBD1
TGTGCCAGCAGTCCGTGGACAGGGTTAGGACAAGGAGGCAATCAGCCCCAGCATTTT
CASSPWTGLGQGGNQPQHF
>TRBJ2-5|TRBV19|14|.|.
TGTGCCAGTAGTATGCAGCGGTCCCAAGAGACCCAGTACTTC
CASSMQRSQETQYF
>TRBJ2-6|TRBV11-2|16|.|.
TGTGCCAGCAGCTCCCCTTGGGTTCGTGGGCCCAACGTCCTGACTTTC
CASSSPWVRGPNVLTF
>TRBJ1-4|TRBV7-6|15|.|TRBD1
TGTGCCAGCAGCTTAGGGGGGACAGTTAATGAAAAACTGTTTTTT
CASSLGGTVNEKLFF
>TRBJ2-1|TRBV3-1/TRBV3-2|17|.|TRBD2
TGTGCCAGCAGCCAACCCCGACTAGCGGGAAACAACAATGAGCAGTTCTTC
CASSQPRLAGNNNEQFF
>TRBJ1-6|TRBV3-1/TRBV3-2|17|.|.
TGTGCCAGCAGCCAAGGAGGGCTCCTCTCCTATAATTCACCCCTCCACTTT
CASSQGGLLSYNSPLHF
>TRBJ1-1|TRBV5-1|15|.|TRBD1
TGCGCCAGCACCCCCGCCCAGACAGGGGGCACTGAAGCTTTCTTT
CASTPAQTGGTEAFF
>TRBJ2-7|TRBV5-3|14|.|TRBD2
TGTGCCAGAAGCCCAATAGCGGGAGCGGGCGAGCAGTACTTC
CARSPIAGAGEQYF
>TRBJ2-3|TRBV4-1|16|.|.
TGCGCCAGCAGTCAGGCCTTCGACCAAGTCACAGATACGCAGTATTTT
CASSQAFDQVTDTQYF
>TRBJ1-1|TRBV18|14|.|.
TGTGCCAGCTCACGAGATGGGCCGAACACTGAAGCTTTCTTT
CASSRDGPNTEAFF
>TRBJ2-3|TRBV10-1|19|.|.
TGCGCCAGCAGTGAATTCTGGACTCCCGCGCCTTCCCGCACAGATACGCAGTATTTT
CASSEFWTPAPSRTDTQYF
>TRBJ1-1|TRBV4-2|15|.|.
TGTGCCAGCAGCCAAGCGGCAGCGAGGGACACTGAAGCTTTCTTT
CASSQAAARDTEAFF
>TRBJ1-1|TRBV2|14|once|.
TGTGCCAGCATTGAGGACCGTATGAACACTGAAGCTTTCTTT
CASIEDRMNTEAFF
>TRBJ1-1|TRBV5-6|13|.|TRBD1
TGTGCCAGCAGTCGTCCCGGGACAGGGATGTTGCTCTTT
CASSRPGTGMLLF
>TRBJ2-1|TRBV2|12|.|TRBD2
TGTGCCAGCAGTGGACTAGCGGTAGAGCAGTTCTTC
CASSGLAVEQFF
>TRBJ2-7|TRBV14|19|.|TRBD2
TGTGCCAGCAGCCAAGAGATTATCGGGACTAGCTCAAATTCCTACGAGCAGTACTTC
CASSQEIIGTSSNSYEQYF
>TRBJ1-1|TRBV3-1/TRBV3-2|12|.|.
TGTGCCAGCGGAAGGGGGAACACTGAAGCTTTCTTT
CASGRGNTEAFF
>TRBJ1-6|TRBV30|15|.|TRBD1
TGTGCCTGGAGGAGGGAGACAGGGACCAATTCACCCCTCCACTTT
CAWRRETGTNSPLHF
>TRBJ1-4|TRBV19|16|.|.
TGTGCCAGTACCCCGTGGCAGGGGTTACCTAATGAAAAACTGTTTTTT
CASTPWQGLPNEKLFF
>TRBJ2-1|TRBV5-1|14|.|TRBD2
TGCGCCAGCAGCTCAGCGGGAGGCTACAATGAGCAGTTCTTC
CASSSAGGYNEQFF
>TRBJ1-2|TRBV5-4|15|.|TRBD1
TGTGCCAGCAGCTCGATGACAGGGGGCGACTATGGCTACACCTTC
CASSSMTGGDYGYTF